This T cell receptor beta chain appears in the sequencing data of a study of blood T cells in healthy people across ages. Combining a sample-barcoded 5' primer with a J-beta primer mix, a second PCR ran for roughly 7 to 12 cycles. From the 5' RACE reads, TCRdb called clonotypes with MiXCR, one entry per CDR3 protein. Of under 950,000 distinct CDR3 sequences listed, approximately 21% are singletons. The length of the CDR3 is 18 residues. The germline CDR1 and CDR2 sequences are MNHEY and SVGAGI. J lost 6 bases, V lost 5 bases, and 15 bases had no gene match. This clonotype was obtained from a man in his sixties or seventies in good health. This rearrangement joins TRBV6-5 to TRBJ2-3; 12 bases are a match to TRBD2. Sample: blood. CDR3 DNA: TGTGCCAGCAGTATACTAGCGGGAGGACATTTGGTCACCGATACGCAGTATTTT. Protein product: CASSILAGGHLVTDTQYF.